The rows below give T cell receptor beta chains drawn from one sample of a study of blood T cell repertoires in COVID-19. Profiled with immunoSEQ multiplex PCR; TCRdb holds only in-frame clones, not every one. The sample lists some 130,000 clones; around 79% were seen once. The sequencing input was peripheral blood. The receptors here all came from a man in his 60s with acute or convalescent COVID-19. Both conserved end residues are part of each CDR3. The D gene is left open where the match is weak.

V: TRBV28; J: TRBJ2-1; D: TRBD2; CDR3: CASSRASGRREQFF
V: TRBV15; J: TRBJ1-4; D: -; CDR3: CATSDRPNEKLFF
V: TRBV28; J: TRBJ2-6; D: -; CDR3: CASTADGSGANVLTF
V: TRBV6-2/TRBV6-3; J: TRBJ1-2; D: TRBD1; CDR3: CASSWDRGKDGYTF
V: TRBV15; J: TRBJ2-1; D: -; CDR3: CATSREAGDEQFF
V: TRBV27; J: TRBJ2-7; D: -; CDR3: CASSLGTVGSYEQYF
V: TRBV4-3; J: TRBJ1-2; D: -; CDR3: CASSQVEGGDYGYTF
V: TRBV5-1; J: TRBJ1-3; D: -; CDR3: CASSPGAPGGNTIYF
V: TRBV28; J: TRBJ2-7; D: TRBD1; CDR3: CASSGTAYEQYF
V: TRBV24-1; J: TRBJ1-2; D: TRBD1; CDR3: CATSDRTGTGAYGYTF
V: TRBV25-1; J: TRBJ2-6; D: -; CDR3: CASSISKGSGANVLTF
V: TRBV11-2; J: TRBJ2-2; D: TRBD2; CDR3: CASSSGGRPGELFF
V: TRBV27; J: TRBJ1-1; D: -; CDR3: CASSSDQVYSTEAFF
V: TRBV3-1/TRBV3-2; J: TRBJ2-2; D: TRBD1; CDR3: CASSPPGQGNTGELFF
V: TRBV23-1; J: TRBJ2-7; D: TRBD1; CDR3: CASSRDRVINEQYF
V: TRBV7-2; J: TRBJ2-1; D: -; CDR3: CASSASSSTYNEQFF
V: TRBV27; J: TRBJ1-5; D: -; CDR3: CASSPRDSNQPQHF
V: TRBV7-2; J: TRBJ1-6; D: -; CDR3: CASSSNRIYNSPLHF
V: TRBV4-3; J: TRBJ1-6; D: -; CDR3: CASSQEWRGIGTPLHF
V: TRBV29-1; J: TRBJ1-6; D: -; CDR3: CSLYKGGSHNSPLHF
V: TRBV6-6; J: TRBJ1-2; D: -; CDR3: CASSYSEGNGYTF
V: TRBV27; J: TRBJ2-7; D: TRBD2; CDR3: CASKPPGGRTYEQYF
V: TRBV9; J: TRBJ1-6; D: -; CDR3: CASSVLGDNSPLHF
V: TRBV4-1; J: TRBJ1-2; D: TRBD1; CDR3: CASSQAPQGTYGYTF